This TCR beta chain emerged from a study of CD8+ T cells in alopecia areata. Study background: Tofacitinib administration to treated patients was oral, at 5 to 10 mg twice daily. Study findings and constraints: In scalp samples, resident alphabeta T cells of normal skin are also sequenced.

Of note for this clone: Antigen: not known.

Per the germline V gene, CDR1 is GTSNPN and CDR2 is SVGIG (reference sequence). V gave up 1 base and J gave up 5 bases, with 11 bases separating them. The CDR3 has 13 amino acids. Extracted from the samples, RNA was reverse transcribed into cDNA to serve as the sequencing template. Profiling relied on immunoSEQ multiplex PCR, and the TCRdb table lists in-frame clones only, not all of them. Among some 150,000 clones listed, about 51% were seen once. This TCR derives from a human donor with alopecia areata. The rearrangement joins TRBV30 to TRBJ1-2; D unresolved. The material sequenced was CD8+ T cells sorted from blood, taken at week 0. CDR3: CAWSGAVGYGYTF. CDR3 in DNA: TGTGCCTGGAGTGGCGCGGTGGGGTATGGCTACACCTTC.